This T cell receptor (beta chain) originates from a study of blood T cell repertoires in COVID-19. Across the whole study: COVID-19 samples collected from the United States, Italy and Spain covered acute and convalescent phases.

Sequencing was performed with immunoSEQ multiplex PCR; in TCRdb, only in-frame clones are kept and a portion is missing. Seen here are approximately 150,000 clones, around 84% observed once, and the top ten hold roughly a fifth. V lost 6 bases and J 10 bases, leaving 17 bases between the germline ends. The CDR3 is 13 amino acids. CDR1 and CDR2 (germline): SGHNT, YYREEE (reference sequence). The sample comprised peripheral blood. This chain links TRBV5-4 with TRBJ2-1; D may be TRBD1 (6 bases). This clonotype was sampled from a woman older than 75 with acute or convalescent COVID-19. The CDR3 sequence is CASNKGGSREQFF. CDR3 coding DNA: TGTGCCAGCAACAAAGGGGGTTCGAGGGAGCAGTTCTTC. The whole variable domain, filled in from reference TRBV5-4 and TRBJ2-1, reads ETGVTQSPTHLIKTRGQQVTLRCSSQSGHNTVSWYQQALGQGPQFIFQYYREEENGRGNFPPRFSGLQFPNYSSELNVNALELDDSALYLCASNKGGSREQFFGPGTRLTVL.